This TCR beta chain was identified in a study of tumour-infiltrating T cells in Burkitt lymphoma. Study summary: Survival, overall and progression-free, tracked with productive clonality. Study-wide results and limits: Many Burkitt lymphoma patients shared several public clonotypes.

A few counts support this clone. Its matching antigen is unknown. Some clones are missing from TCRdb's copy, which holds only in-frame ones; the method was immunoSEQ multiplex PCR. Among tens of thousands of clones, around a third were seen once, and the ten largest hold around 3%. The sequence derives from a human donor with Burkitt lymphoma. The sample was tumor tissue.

Written as DNA, the CDR3 is TGTGCCAGCAGCCGCCGAGCAACTAATGAAAAACTGTTTTTT. This gives the protein CASSRRATNEKLFF. The chain employs TRBV7-2 and TRBJ1-4; D is uncertain. The CDR3 totals 14 residues. Germline V CDR1 and CDR2: SGHTA, FQGNSA. V gave up 5 bases and J gave up 0 bases, with 7 bases separating them.